The 15 T cell receptor beta chains presented below share a single source sample, sequenced in a study of PD-1 blockade in classical Hodgkin lymphoma. Every patient had relapsed following autologous stem cell transplantation, and cohorts differed in brentuximab vedotin exposure. TCRdb's copy holds only in-frame clones and misses some; the assay was immunoSEQ multiplex PCR. The sample holds over 25,000 clones; roughly 70% are singletons and the top ten take 13% to 15%. The specimen was peripheral blood mononuclear cells (PBMCs), collected before the second cycle of nivolumab. These receptors originate from a human donor with classical Hodgkin lymphoma.

About this clone itself: In the same sample, other DNA sequences code for this CDR3. The chain is built from TRBV18 and TRBJ2-7; 8 nucleotides match TRBD1. Germline V lookup: CDR1 KGHSH, CDR2 LQKENI. J gave up 2 bases and V 3 bases, and 3 bases lay outside the gene matches. The CDR3 is 14 residues long. The CDR3: CASSPRQGTYEQYV. The CDR3 DNA follows: TGTGCCAGCTCACCTAGACAGGGGACCTACGAGCAGTACGTC.

This clone was seen only a few times. J is TRBJ2-7 and V is TRBV19; D is ambiguous. Germline CDR1 is LNHDA and CDR2 is SQIVND (reference sequence). The CDR3 contains 15 residues. Deletions cut 2 bases from V and 6 bases from J, with 17 bases between. The CDR3 region has the DNA TGTGCCAGTAGTATAATTTGGACCCATAAGGCCGAGCAGTACGTC. Translated: CASSIIWTHKAEQYV.

This clone rates as medium-sized. This chain connects TRBV6-5 to TRBJ2-3; 8 bases agree with TRBD1. The CDR3 covers 15 residues. CDR1 is MNHEY and CDR2 is SVGAGI in the germline V gene. Unmatched junction bases numbered 5, after V lost 2 bases and J lost 4 bases. This CDR3 reads CASSYQGARADTQYF. The CDR3 coding sequence is TGTGCCAGCAGTTACCAGGGGGCGCGGGCAGATACGCAGTATTTT.

This clone was detected once. The genes are TRBV5-1 and TRBJ1-6; no clear D. Trimming took 4 bases from V and 7 from J, leaving 12 bases between them. The CDR3 contains 14 residues. The germline V gene encodes CDR1 SGHRS and CDR2 YFSETQ. In DNA form, the CDR3 reads TGCGCCAGCAGCACGAGCACGGGCAATTCACCCCTCCACTTT. Translating gives CASSTSTGNSPLHF.

This clone was seen only a few times. The chain couples TRBV10-1 to TRBJ2-7; D may be TRBD1 (6 bases). V lost 10 bases and J 4 bases, leaving 14 bases between the germline ends. Germline CDR1 reads WNHNN; CDR2 reads SYGVQD (reference sequence). The CDR3 has 12 amino acids. The CDR3 nucleotides are TGCGCCACCAAGGACAGAGCGTACGAGCAGTACTTC. The encoded protein is CATKDRAYEQYF.

The chain carries TRBV30 and TRBJ2-7, with D unresolved. The CDR3 runs to 11 residues. V shed 2 bases and J shed 6 bases, with 8 bases lying between them. CDR1 is GTSNPN and CDR2 is SVGIG in the germline V gene (reference sequence). For the CDR3, the DNA is TGTGCCTGGAGTAGAGCGTCCGAGCAGTACTTC. Protein product: CAWSRASEQYF.

J is TRBJ1-5 and V is TRBV5-6; D not certain. Trimming took 5 bases from V and 3 from J, leaving 15 bases between them. Germline lookup yields CDR1 SGHDT and CDR2 YYEEEE. This CDR3 region has 15 residues. Here the CDR3 DNA reads TGTGCCAGCAGTTTTACTTCGGGGAACAATCAGCCCCAGCATTTT. Its protein is CASSFTSGNNQPQHF. The entire variable domain, with the rest obtained from reference TRBV5-6 and TRBJ1-5, is as follows: DAGVTQSPTHLIKTRGQQVTLRCSPKSGHDTVSWYQQALGQGPQFIFQYYEEEERQRGNFPDRFSGHQFPNYSSELNVNALLLGDSALYLCASSFTSGNNQPQHFGDGTRLSIL.

The chain joins TRBV5-5 to TRBJ1-6, with a possible D match to TRBD1 (5 bases). This CDR3 region has 18 residues. Germline values: CDR1 SGHKS, CDR2 YYEKEE (reference sequence). Trimming removed 4 bases from V and 6 bases from J, with 23 bases in between. The CDR3 nucleotides read TGTGCCAGCAGCGGGAAGAGTGAGGGGCCTCGTCTTAATTCACCCCTCCACTTT. It yields the protein CASSGKSEGPRLNSPLHF.

The V call is TRBV2, the J call TRBJ1-1; D gene ambiguous. With 4 bases removed from V and 10 bases from J, the gap between germline ends came to 7 bases. This CDR3 spans 10 amino acids. CDR1 and CDR2 (germline): SNHLY, FYNNEI. CDR3: CASSGERAFF. The CDR3 region has the DNA TGTGCCAGCAGTGGCGAGAGAGCTTTCTTT.

The V gene is TRBV28, the J gene TRBJ1-2, with D uncertain. Trimming stripped 5 bases from V and 2 bases from J, with 9 bases between. The CDR3 extends over 13 amino acids. Per germline, CDR1 MDHEN and CDR2 SYDVKM. CDR3 nucleotides: TGTGCCAGCAGTATCGGGTGGAACTATGGCTACACCTTC. Protein product: CASSIGWNYGYTF.

This clone has more than one count but fewer than ten. Other DNA variants within this sample encode the same CDR3. The gene calls are TRBV28 and TRBJ1-2; 7 nucleotides align to TRBD1. CDR1 and CDR2 (germline): MDHEN, SYDVKM. J was trimmed by 3 bases and V by 3 bases; bases with no gene match: 4. The CDR3 sequence is 14 residues long. In DNA form, the CDR3 reads TGTGCCAGCAGTTTGTTGGGGACAGACTATGGCTACACCTTC. Translation gives CASSLLGTDYGYTF.

This clone was recorded once. This chain connects TRBV7-9 to TRBJ2-3; perhaps TRBD1 as D (5 bases). The germline V gene has CDR1 SEHNR and CDR2 FQNEAQ (reference sequence). V lost 3 bases, J lost 2 bases, and 12 bases lay in between. This CDR3 is 15 amino acids long. The DNA for the CDR3 is TGTGCCAGCAGCTTGGGGCAGGCAAACACAGATACGCAGTATTTT. The encoded protein is CASSLGQANTDTQYF.

The rearrangement uses TRBV7-2 and TRBJ1-5; 9 bases line up with TRBD1. In germline, CDR1 is SGHTA, CDR2 FQGNSA. After removal of 1 base from V and 2 bases from J, the junction contained 0 bases not matched to a gene. This CDR3 spans 15 amino acids. As DNA, the CDR3 is TGTGCCAGCAGCTTAGGGACAGGGGGCAATCAGCCCCAGCATTTT. It translates to CASSLGTGGNQPQHF.

The chain employs TRBV6-1 and TRBJ2-7, with 8 bases that match TRBD2. This CDR3 is built from 15 residues. Germline-derived CDR1 and CDR2 are MNHNS and SASEGT. V lost 2 bases to trimming and J lost 5 bases; unmatched junction nucleotides: 8. The DNA of the CDR3 is TGTGCCAGCAGTGAAAGTTACGGGGGGGCCGACGAGCAGTACGTC. The encoded protein is CASSESYGGADEQYV.

The rearrangement uses TRBV6-5 and TRBJ1-2, with D perhaps matching TRBD1 (6 bases). V lost 5 bases and J lost 1, with 11 bases in between. Germline values: CDR1 MNHEY, CDR2 SVGAGI. There are 14 residues in the CDR3. As DNA, the CDR3 is TGTGCCAGCAGTCCCAACAGGGTTAACTATGGCTACACCTTC. Encoded protein: CASSPNRVNYGYTF.